This is a list of T cell receptor beta chains from one sample in a study of blood T cell repertoires in COVID-19. Assay: immunoSEQ multiplex PCR; the TCRdb copy retains only in-frame clones and omits some. The repertoire holds 300,000 to 350,000 clones, roughly 89% seen once, with less than 9.5% in the top ten. Source material: PBMCs or T cells enriched from blood (not recorded which). The receptors derive from a woman in her 30s who had recovered from COVID-19. CDR3s include the opening cysteine and the closing phenylalanine or tryptophan. Each record gives: clone size, D gene, V gene, J gene, CDR3 DNA, CDR3 protein. D genes are given only for firm matches. Only some rows state a clone size, as once, few, many or a class for expanded clones.

>-|-|TRBV12-1|TRBJ2-1
TGTGCCAGCAGCTTTGGCGGGACTAGCAAGTTCTTC
CASSFGGTSKFF
>few|TRBD1|TRBV4-1|TRBJ1-2
TGCGCCAGCAGCCAAGATGGAGGGGGGACAGATACCCTATATGGCTACACCTTC
CASSQDGGGTDTLYGYTF
>-|-|TRBV3-1/TRBV3-2|TRBJ2-5
TGTGCCAGCAGCCAGATCGGGCGGGATCAAGAGACCCAGTACTTC
CASSQIGRDQETQYF
>once|TRBD1|TRBV18|TRBJ1-6
TGTGCCAGCTCACGTTCCGGGACAGGGGCATCCCCCCTCCACTTT
CASSRSGTGASPLHF
>once|-|TRBV11-2|TRBJ1-1
TGTGCCAGCAGCCTCCCTCCTGAAGCTTTCTTT
CASSLPPEAFF
>-|TRBD1|TRBV7-9|TRBJ1-6
TGTGCCAGCAGCCGGGACAGCTTTTTCTCACCCCTCCACTTT
CASSRDSFFSPLHF
>-|TRBD2|TRBV24-1|TRBJ2-7
TGTGCCACCAGTGCTAGCGGCGAGCAGTACTTC
CATSASGEQYF
>-|TRBD1|TRBV5-1|TRBJ2-3
TGCGCCAGCAGCTTGGCCAGGGACAGTTTTTCGGATACGCAGTATTTT
CASSLARDSFSDTQYF
>few|-|TRBV6-1|TRBJ1-1
TGTGCCAGCAGTGAACACAGGCACAACACTGAAGCTTTCTTT
CASSEHRHNTEAFF
>-|-|TRBV10-3|TRBJ1-3
TGTGCCATCAGTGAGTCGACAGCTCCAACAAACACCATATATTTT
CAISESTAPTNTIYF
>-|-|TRBV10-1|TRBJ2-7
TGCGCCAGCAGTGAGACTTTGTACGAGCAGTACTTC
CASSETLYEQYF
>-|TRBD2|TRBV14|TRBJ2-1
TGTGCCAGCAGCCAAGTATCGGACGTAAGACTAGCGGGAGGGCCGGGGCAGTTCTTC
CASSQVSDVRLAGGPGQFF
>-|TRBD1|TRBV18|TRBJ2-5
TGTGCCAGCTCACCAGTGGCAGGGGGCGGGGAGACCCAGTACTTC
CASSPVAGGGETQYF
>-|-|TRBV6-6|TRBJ1-1
TGTGCCAGCTCCCCCCGGGGGGCGGACACTGAAGCTTTCTTT
CASSPRGADTEAFF
>-|-|TRBV19|TRBJ1-1
TGTGCCAGTAGTGCAAACAGGGATTTTGCTGAAGCTTTCTTT
CASSANRDFAEAFF
>-|TRBD1|TRBV4-1|TRBJ1-5
TGCGCCAGCAGCCAAGAACAGGGGGCTGATGTGCAGCCCCAGCATTTT
CASSQEQGADVQPQHF
>-|TRBD2|TRBV3-1/TRBV3-2|TRBJ2-7
TGTGCCAGCAGCCGATCTTCTAGCGGGAGTTTCTACGAGCAGTACTTC
CASSRSSSGSFYEQYF
>few|TRBD1|TRBV10-3|TRBJ2-5
TGTGCCATCAGGTTGGGGTCAGGGGGCTCGGAGACCCAGTACTTC
CAIRLGSGGSETQYF
>-|TRBD1|TRBV19|TRBJ2-1
TGTGCCAGTAGTATAGGACGTGGGACAGGGGGGATTTATGAGCAGTTCTTC
CASSIGRGTGGIYEQFF
>-|TRBD2|TRBV27|TRBJ2-2
TGTGCCAGCAGTCAGGGAGGGTTTGACTCGAACACCGGGGAGCTGTTTTTT
CASSQGGFDSNTGELFF
>-|-|TRBV27|TRBJ2-1
TGTGCCAGCAGCCAGTTCAATGAGCAGTTCTTC
CASSQFNEQFF
>-|TRBD1|TRBV5-1|TRBJ1-1
TGCGCCAGCAGCTGGAAACAGGGGTCCATGAACACTGAAGCTTTCTTT
CASSWKQGSMNTEAFF
>-|-|TRBV14|TRBJ2-2
TGTGCCAGCAGCCAAGAGGCAGGGTGGCGGATGTTTTTT
CASSQEAGWRMFF
>-|-|TRBV27|TRBJ1-6
TGTGCCAGCAGTTTTTTACAGGATAATTCACCCCTCCACTTT
CASSFLQDNSPLHF
>-|-|TRBV5-1|TRBJ2-6
TGCGCCAGCAGCTTGGATCCACAGGGCTCTGGGGCCAACGTCCTGACTTTC
CASSLDPQGSGANVLTF
>-|-|TRBV7-2|TRBJ1-5
TGTGCCAGCAGCTTTTACGGGGGGACCAATCAGCCCCAGCATTTT
CASSFYGGTNQPQHF
>-|-|TRBV5-4|TRBJ2-1
TGTGCCAGCAGTCTCGCTGGCCTAGTTTATCATGAGCAGTTCTTC
CASSLAGLVYHEQFF
>-|-|TRBV2|TRBJ1-4
TGTGCCAGCGGAGACGACAGGTTTAATGAAAAACTGTTTTTT
CASGDDRFNEKLFF
>once|-|TRBV29-1|TRBJ2-1
TGCAGCGAGTGGGGGCCCGAGGGGAATGAGCAGTTCTTC
CSEWGPEGNEQFF
>-|TRBD1|TRBV9|TRBJ1-2
TGTGCCAGCAGCGAACCGACAGGGAACTATGGCTACACCTTC
CASSEPTGNYGYTF
>-|TRBD1|TRBV5-1|TRBJ2-1
TGCGCCAGCAGCGGAATCGACAGGGCGGATGAGCAGTTCTTC
CASSGIDRADEQFF
>-|-|TRBV19|TRBJ1-1
TGTGCCAGTAGTGCCCGGTTCATGAACACTGAAGCTTTCTTT
CASSARFMNTEAFF
>-|-|TRBV30|TRBJ1-3
TGTGCCTGGAGTGTAGAGGGCTCTGGAAACACCATATATTTT
CAWSVEGSGNTIYF
>-|-|TRBV4-1|TRBJ1-2
TGCGCCAGCAGCCAACGCCCCCGGGAGGATAGGGTTGGCTACACCTTC
CASSQRPREDRVGYTF
>-|-|TRBV27|TRBJ1-5
TGTGCCAGCAGACGGACAGAAATTAGCAATCAGCCCCAGCATTTT
CASRRTEISNQPQHF
>-|TRBD1|TRBV7-2|TRBJ2-3
TGTGCCAGCAAAACCTCCGGGACAGATCTCCCAGATACGCAGTATTTT
CASKTSGTDLPDTQYF
>-|TRBD1|TRBV5-4|TRBJ2-7
TGTGCCAGCAGCTTTTTGGACAGGGTCCCCTACGAGCAGTACTTC
CASSFLDRVPYEQYF
>-|TRBD1|TRBV29-1|TRBJ1-2
TGCAGCGTTGGGGACAGCTATGGCTACACCTTC
CSVGDSYGYTF
>-|TRBD2|TRBV7-2|TRBJ2-1
TGTGCCAGCAGCTTAGCCGGACTAGGCCAGTACAATGAGCAGTTCTTC
CASSLAGLGQYNEQFF
>-|-|TRBV23-1|TRBJ1-2
TGCGCCAGCAGTTCTAACAGGAATAACTATGGCTACACCTTC
CASSSNRNNYGYTF
>-|TRBD1|TRBV2|TRBJ2-7
TGTGCCAGCACCGTTGAGGGGGCGGACGAGCAGTACTTC
CASTVEGADEQYF
>-|-|TRBV19|TRBJ2-5
TGTGCCAGTAGTGATGACAGCCAAGAGACCCAGTACTTC
CASSDDSQETQYF
>-|TRBD1|TRBV3-1/TRBV3-2|TRBJ1-1
TGTGCCAGCAGCCCGGGACAGCCCATGAACACTGAAGCTTTCTTT
CASSPGQPMNTEAFF
>-|-|TRBV6-2/TRBV6-3|TRBJ2-1
TGTGCCAGCAGTGACAGGAGCTCCTACAATGAGCAGTTCTTC
CASSDRSSYNEQFF
>few|TRBD2|TRBV5-4|TRBJ2-1
TGTGCCAGCAGCCGCTACTCGGCGGGAGGGTGGAATGAGCAGTTCTTC
CASSRYSAGGWNEQFF
>once|TRBD1|TRBV13|TRBJ2-7
TGTGCCAGCAGCCACAGATCGAGTGCAGGGGGCCTCGAGCAGTACTTC
CASSHRSSAGGLEQYF